What follows describes a single T cell receptor (beta chain). Its antigen remains unidentified. Data came from immunoSEQ multiplex PCR; TCRdb stores just in-frame clones and leaves some out. The table includes about 59,000 clones, 75% to 85% detected once. Sequencing followed a ViraFEST assay step that expanded antigen-specific CD4+ T cells with viral peptide pools. With about 9 days of culture completed, CD4+ T cells were isolated. Of the BNT162b2 and mRNA-1273 vaccines, participants received two doses of one or the other. This sample was taken from a study of vaccination effects on CD4 cells after COVID-19. The germline V and J ends were trimmed by 4 bases and 0 bases, with 19 bases remaining between them. This CDR3 has 18 amino acids. Germline V gives CDR1 LGHNT, CDR2 FRNRAP.

The chain carries TRBV12-5 and TRBJ1-5, with D perhaps TRBD1 (6 bases). This clonotype originated in a human donor who received a COVID-19 vaccine. The sample was CD4+ T cells from PBMCs cultured with HCoV-OC43 spike peptides, taken after COVID-19 vaccination. Subset in this sample: HCoV-OC43 spike overlapping peptide pool stimulation. Here the CDR3 DNA reads TGTGCTAGTGGTTCAGGGGTGAGTAGCCAGAATAGCAATCAGCCCCAGCATTTT. Translated: CASGSGVSSQNSNQPQHF.